This TCR beta chain came from a study of blood T cell repertoires in COVID-19. Turning to the study itself: From T cells, B-cell-depleted T cells, or PBMCs came the material, which was cDNA or gDNA.

Original processing notes: For nucleated cells, counts were estimated from reference gene primer amplification. Assay: immunoSEQ multiplex PCR; the TCRdb copy retains only in-frame clones and omits some. Clonal size and the V and J genes are those of that table, whereas D and trimming came from the DNA. This sample has some 290,000 clones, with roughly 91% found just once. Germline CDR1 is SEHNR and CDR2 is FQNEAQ (reference sequence). Trimming took 4 bases from V and 0 from J, leaving 15 bases between them. This CDR3 contains 17 residues. This chain links TRBV7-9 with TRBJ1-4; TRBD1 is a possible D gene (5 bases). The sample comprised PBMCs or T cells enriched from blood (not recorded which). The sequence derives from a woman aged 25 to 39 who had recovered from COVID-19. The CDR3 spells CASSSGGISSTNEKLFF. The CDR3 coding sequence is TGTGCCAGCAGCTCGGGGGGGATTTCCTCAACTAATGAAAAACTGTTTTTT. Full variable domain (rest looked up from reference TRBV7-9 and TRBJ1-4): DTGVSQNPRHKITKRGQNVTFRCDPISEHNRLYWYRQTLGQGPEFLTYFQNEAQLEKSRLLSDRFSAERPKGSFSTLEIQRTEQGDSAMYLCASSSGGISSTNEKLFFGSGTQLSVL.